The following is a T cell receptor beta chain sequence with its context. Its specificity is unknown. Just one base apart from a much larger clone, this may be a read error. Sample-barcoded 5' priming and a J-beta primer mix drove a second PCR of 7 to 11 cycles. MiXCR, run by TCRdb on the 5' RACE reads, gives a single entry per CDR3 protein. The sample has 790,000 or so distinct CDR3 sequences; 46% are singletons. Trimming cost V 2 bases and J 6 bases; bases outside gene matches: 10. The CDR3 extends over 15 amino acids. The V gene's germline CDR1 is SQVTM and CDR2 ANQGSEA. The sample belongs to a study of blood T cells in healthy people across ages. Across the study: Per two T cells, template switching captured roughly one barcoded beta molecule. General study points: More naive CD4+ cells and higher diversity were found in long-lived than in aged donors.

The source is a man older than 75 in good health. The sequencing sample was made of blood. The chain is built from TRBV29-1 and TRBJ2-7; 10 positions agree with TRBD2. CDR3 sequence: CSVENSGRSPCEQYF. For the CDR3, the DNA is TGCAGCGTTGAAAATAGCGGGAGGTCCCCGTGCGAGCAGTACTTC.